The 4 T cell receptor beta chains listed next were all sequenced from one sample in a study of T cells in localized non-small cell lung cancer. This table comes from immunoSEQ multiplex PCR, and its TCRdb copy is limited to in-frame clones, with some not included. This sample carries more than 1,500 clones, roughly 24% of them seen once, and the ten largest clones take 9.2%. The sample in question was lung tumor tissue, obtained before any cancer treatment. The receptors stem from a female donor of 60 years or more with stage II lung adenocarcinoma.

This clone was seen only once. This chain uses TRBV29-1 with TRBJ2-7; 10 bases line up with TRBD2. V dropped 6 bases and J dropped 3; count of bases not matched to a gene: 5. From germline, CDR1 is SQVTM and CDR2 ANQGSEA. The CDR3 runs 13 residues. In nucleotides, the CDR3 is TGCAGCGTGCTTAGCGGGAGGAGCTACGAGCAGTACTTC. Its protein product is CSVLSGRSYEQYF.

The V and J genes are TRBV28 and TRBJ1-4, with D possibly being TRBD1 (6 bases). This CDR3 spans 15 amino acids. Trimming removed 7 bases from V and 5 bases from J, with 17 bases in between. Germline V gives CDR1 MDHEN, CDR2 SYDVKM. CDR3 sequence: CASNQGGGQNEKLFF. Here the CDR3 DNA reads TGTGCCAGCAACCAAGGGGGGGGGCAAAATGAAAAACTGTTTTTT.

The genes are TRBV18 and TRBJ1-1, with D unclear. Germline CDR1 reads KGHSH; CDR2 reads LQKENI. The CDR3 consists of 14 residues. Between the trimmed V and J ends, which lost 3 bases and 1 base, there was a span of 9 bases. CDR3 in amino acids: CASSPLRRNTEAFF. For the CDR3, the DNA is TGTGCCAGCTCACCCCTCCGCAGGAACACTGAAGCTTTCTTT.

The J gene is TRBJ2-3, the V gene TRBV10-2; 16 bases map to TRBD2. The germline gives CDR1 WSHSY, CDR2 SAAADI. This CDR3 has 16 residues. V gave up 6 bases and J gave up 4 bases; unmatched junction bases: 4. The CDR3 protein is CASRGLAGGIADTQYF. The CDR3 nucleotides are TGCGCCAGCAGGGGACTAGCGGGGGGGATCGCAGATACGCAGTATTTT.